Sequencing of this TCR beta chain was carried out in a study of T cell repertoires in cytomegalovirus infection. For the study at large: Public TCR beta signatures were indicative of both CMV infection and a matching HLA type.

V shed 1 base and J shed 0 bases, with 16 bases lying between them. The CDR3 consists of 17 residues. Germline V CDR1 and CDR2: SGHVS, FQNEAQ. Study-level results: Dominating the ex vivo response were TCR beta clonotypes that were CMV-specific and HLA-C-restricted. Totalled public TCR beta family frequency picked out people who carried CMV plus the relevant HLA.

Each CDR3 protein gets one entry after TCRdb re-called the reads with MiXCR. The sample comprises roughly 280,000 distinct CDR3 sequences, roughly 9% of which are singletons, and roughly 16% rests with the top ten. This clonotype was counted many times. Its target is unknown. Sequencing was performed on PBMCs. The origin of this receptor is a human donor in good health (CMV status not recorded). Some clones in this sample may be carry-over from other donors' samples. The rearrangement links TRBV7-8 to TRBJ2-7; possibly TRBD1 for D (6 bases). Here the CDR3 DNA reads TGTGCCAGCAGCTTAGTAACAGGGAAGGGCAACTCCTACGAGCAGTACTTC. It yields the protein CASSLVTGKGNSYEQYF.